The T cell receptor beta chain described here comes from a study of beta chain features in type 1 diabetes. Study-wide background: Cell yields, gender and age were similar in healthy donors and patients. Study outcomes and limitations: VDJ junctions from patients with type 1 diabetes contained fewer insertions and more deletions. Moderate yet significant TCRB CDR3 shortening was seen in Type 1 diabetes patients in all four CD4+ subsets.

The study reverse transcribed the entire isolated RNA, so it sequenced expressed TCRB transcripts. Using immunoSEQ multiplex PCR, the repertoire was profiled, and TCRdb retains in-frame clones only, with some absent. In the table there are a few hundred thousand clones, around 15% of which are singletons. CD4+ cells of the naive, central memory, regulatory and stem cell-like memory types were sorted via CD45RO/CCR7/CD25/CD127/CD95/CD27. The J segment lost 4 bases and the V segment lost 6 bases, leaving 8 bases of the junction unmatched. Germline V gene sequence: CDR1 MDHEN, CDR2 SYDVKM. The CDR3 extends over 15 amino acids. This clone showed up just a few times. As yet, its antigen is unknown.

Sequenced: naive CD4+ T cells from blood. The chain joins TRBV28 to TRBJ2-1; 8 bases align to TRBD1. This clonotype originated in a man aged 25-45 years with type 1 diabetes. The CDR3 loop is CASRTGTGDYNEQFF. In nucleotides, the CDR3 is TGTGCCAGCAGAACCGGGACAGGAGATTACAATGAGCAGTTCTTC.